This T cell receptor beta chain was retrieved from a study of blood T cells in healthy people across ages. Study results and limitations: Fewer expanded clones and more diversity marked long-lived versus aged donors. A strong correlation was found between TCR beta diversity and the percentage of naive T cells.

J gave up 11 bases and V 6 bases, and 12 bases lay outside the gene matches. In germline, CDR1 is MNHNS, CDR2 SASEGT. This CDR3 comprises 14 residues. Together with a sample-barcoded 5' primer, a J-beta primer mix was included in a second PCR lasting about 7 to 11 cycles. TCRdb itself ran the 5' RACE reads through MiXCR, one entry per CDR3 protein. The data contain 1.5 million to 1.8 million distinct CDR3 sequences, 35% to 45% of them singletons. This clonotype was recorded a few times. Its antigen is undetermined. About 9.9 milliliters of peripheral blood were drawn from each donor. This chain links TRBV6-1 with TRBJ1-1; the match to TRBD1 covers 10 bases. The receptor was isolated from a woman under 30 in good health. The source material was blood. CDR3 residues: CASSSRDRGGGAFF. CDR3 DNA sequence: TGTGCCAGCAGCTCCCGGGACAGGGGAGGAGGTGCTTTCTTT.